What follows are 6 T cell receptor beta chains derived from one specimen sequenced in a study of blood T cells in healthy people across ages. For the second PCR, which ran for 7 to 11 cycles, a sample-barcoded 5' primer and a J-beta primer mix were used. Using its own MiXCR run on the 5' RACE reads, TCRdb lists one record per CDR3 protein. Of 1,500,000 or so distinct CDR3 sequences in the sample, about 42% were seen once. Sequencing was done on a sample of blood. These receptor sequences come from a woman aged 18-29 years in good health.

In its sample, this clonotype was seen a few times. The chain links TRBV3-1 to TRBJ1-6, with a possible D match to TRBD1 (5 bases). Per the germline V gene, CDR1 is LGHDT and CDR2 is YNNKEL (reference sequence). The CDR3 is made up of 14 amino acids. V was shortened by 1 base and J by 14 bases, with 15 bases between the two germline ends. CDR3 region: CASSQGGRRRTLHF. CDR3 sequence (DNA): TGTGCCAGCAGCCAAGGGGGCAGGCGTCGAACCCTCCACTTT.

The CDR3 sequence is CASSKTVREQYF. CDR3 in DNA: TGTGCCAGCAGTAAAACGGTCCGTGAGCAGTACTTC. V is TRBV25-1 and J is TRBJ2-7; no reliable D call. Germline CDR1 and CDR2: MGHDK and SYGVNS. This CDR3 is 12 amino acids long. V was clipped by 5 bases and J by 7 bases, with 12 bases between them.

The gene calls are TRBV18 and TRBJ1-4, with TRBD1 identical over 9 bases. The germline CDR1 and CDR2 sequences are KGHSH and LQKENI. The CDR3 consists of 14 residues. V lost 3 bases, J lost 7 bases, and 3 bases stayed unmatched. CDR3 residues: CASSPRTGVEKLFF. The CDR3 DNA reads TGTGCCAGCTCACCTCGGACAGGGGTTGAAAAACTGTTTTTT.

This clonotype was counted ten times or more. The CDR3 loop reads CASSLEGGRYNEQFF. Here the CDR3 DNA reads TGCGCCAGCAGCTTGGAAGGGGGCCGATACAATGAGCAGTTCTTC. The gene calls are TRBV5-1 and TRBJ2-1; 7 nucleotides align to TRBD1. Germline V gene lookup returns CDR1 SGHRS and CDR2 YFSETQ. Trimming at V came to 0 bases and at J to 4 bases, leaving 4 bases not matched to a gene. There are 15 residues in the CDR3.

CDR3 region: CASSQDQREQYF. CDR3 nucleotide sequence: TGTGCCAGCAGCCAAGATCAACGGGAGCAGTACTTC. The gene calls are TRBV4-2 and TRBJ2-7; no clear D. Germline V gene sequence: CDR1 LGHNA, CDR2 YNFKEQ. This CDR3 has 12 amino acids. V lost 0 bases and J 7 bases, leaving 7 bases between the germline ends.

This chain uses TRBV4-3 with TRBJ2-5, with 7 bases fitting TRBD1. V was clipped by 4 bases and J by 5 bases; unmatched bases: 10. Germline loops: CDR1 LGHNA, CDR2 YSLEER. The CDR3 is made up of 15 amino acids. This CDR3 is CASSPLQGSSETQYF. CDR3 sequence (DNA): TGCGCCAGCAGCCCACTACAGGGGAGCAGTGAGACCCAGTACTTC.